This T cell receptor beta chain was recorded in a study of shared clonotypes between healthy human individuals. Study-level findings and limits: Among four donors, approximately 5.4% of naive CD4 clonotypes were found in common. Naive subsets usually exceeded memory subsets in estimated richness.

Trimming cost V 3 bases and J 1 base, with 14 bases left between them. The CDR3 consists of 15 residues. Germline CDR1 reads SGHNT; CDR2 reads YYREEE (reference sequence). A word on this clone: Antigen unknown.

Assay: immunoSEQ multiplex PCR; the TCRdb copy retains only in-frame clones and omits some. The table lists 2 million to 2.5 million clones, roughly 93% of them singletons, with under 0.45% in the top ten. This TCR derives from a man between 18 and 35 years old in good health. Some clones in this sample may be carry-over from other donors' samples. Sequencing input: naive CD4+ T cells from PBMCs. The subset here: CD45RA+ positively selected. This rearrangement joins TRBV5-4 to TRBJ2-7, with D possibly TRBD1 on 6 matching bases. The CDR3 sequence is CASSWPGQKSYEQYF. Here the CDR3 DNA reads TGTGCCAGCAGCTGGCCCGGACAGAAATCCTACGAGCAGTACTTC.